This TCR beta chain came from a study of T cells in tuberculosis. Cells were sorted from thawed PBMC rested overnight and stained with GMM-loaded CD1B tetramer, viability dye and anti-CD3. C32 glucose monomycolate from Rhodococcus equi was loaded onto the CD1B tetramers. TCR-alpha and TCR-beta chains were sequenced unpaired. Clones were sequenced by immunoSEQ multiplex PCR, and TCRdb holds only the in-frame ones, with some missing. The sample includes 85,000 to 90,000 clones, approximately 91% of them seen just once. Study findings and constraints: The stringent gate may have excluded weak CD1B-GMM tetramer binders.

Per germline, CDR1 LNHDA and CDR2 SQIVND (reference sequence). Trimming removed 6 bases at V and 1 base at J, with 22 bases between. This CDR3 contains 18 residues. The source of this sequence is an adult woman with latent tuberculosis. The sequencing sample was made of CD1b-GMM tetramer-negative cells sorted from PBMCs. J is TRBJ1-5 and V is TRBV19; D is unresolved. The CDR3 loop is CASSTDEGMMASNQPQHF. The CDR3 bases are TGTGCCAGTAGCACCGACGAGGGAATGATGGCAAGCAATCAGCCCCAGCATTTT.